This T cell receptor beta chain appears in the sequencing data of a study of CD8 T cells in Susac syndrome. Germline V gene data show CDR1 as MDHEN and CDR2 as SYDVKM. The V end was cut by 7 bases, the J end by 3 bases, with 12 bases between. The CDR3 has 13 amino acids. Random hexamers primed reverse transcription of about 0.45 to 1 ug RNA. TCRdb reanalysed the immunoSEQ multiplex PCR reads using MiXCR and keeps one entry per CDR3 protein. The sample has about 160,000 distinct CDR3 sequences, approximately 94% seen once. The CD8+ and CD4+ T cells were negatively isolated, with the TEMRA cells enriched by FACS.

V and J are TRBV28 and TRBJ1-1; D unresolved. The sequence derives from a human donor with multiple sclerosis. The specimen sequenced was CD4+ T cells from PBMCs. CDR3 in amino acids: CASMGEIYTEAFF. The CDR3 DNA is TGTGCCAGCATGGGTGAAATATACACTGAAGCTTTCTTT. The full variable domain, rest sourced from reference TRBV28 and TRBJ1-1, is DVKVTQSSRYLVKRTGEKVFLECVQDMDHENMFWYRQDPGLGLRLIYFSYDVKMKEKGDIPEGYSVSREKKERFSLILESASTNQTSMYLCASMGEIYTEAFFGQGTRLTVV.